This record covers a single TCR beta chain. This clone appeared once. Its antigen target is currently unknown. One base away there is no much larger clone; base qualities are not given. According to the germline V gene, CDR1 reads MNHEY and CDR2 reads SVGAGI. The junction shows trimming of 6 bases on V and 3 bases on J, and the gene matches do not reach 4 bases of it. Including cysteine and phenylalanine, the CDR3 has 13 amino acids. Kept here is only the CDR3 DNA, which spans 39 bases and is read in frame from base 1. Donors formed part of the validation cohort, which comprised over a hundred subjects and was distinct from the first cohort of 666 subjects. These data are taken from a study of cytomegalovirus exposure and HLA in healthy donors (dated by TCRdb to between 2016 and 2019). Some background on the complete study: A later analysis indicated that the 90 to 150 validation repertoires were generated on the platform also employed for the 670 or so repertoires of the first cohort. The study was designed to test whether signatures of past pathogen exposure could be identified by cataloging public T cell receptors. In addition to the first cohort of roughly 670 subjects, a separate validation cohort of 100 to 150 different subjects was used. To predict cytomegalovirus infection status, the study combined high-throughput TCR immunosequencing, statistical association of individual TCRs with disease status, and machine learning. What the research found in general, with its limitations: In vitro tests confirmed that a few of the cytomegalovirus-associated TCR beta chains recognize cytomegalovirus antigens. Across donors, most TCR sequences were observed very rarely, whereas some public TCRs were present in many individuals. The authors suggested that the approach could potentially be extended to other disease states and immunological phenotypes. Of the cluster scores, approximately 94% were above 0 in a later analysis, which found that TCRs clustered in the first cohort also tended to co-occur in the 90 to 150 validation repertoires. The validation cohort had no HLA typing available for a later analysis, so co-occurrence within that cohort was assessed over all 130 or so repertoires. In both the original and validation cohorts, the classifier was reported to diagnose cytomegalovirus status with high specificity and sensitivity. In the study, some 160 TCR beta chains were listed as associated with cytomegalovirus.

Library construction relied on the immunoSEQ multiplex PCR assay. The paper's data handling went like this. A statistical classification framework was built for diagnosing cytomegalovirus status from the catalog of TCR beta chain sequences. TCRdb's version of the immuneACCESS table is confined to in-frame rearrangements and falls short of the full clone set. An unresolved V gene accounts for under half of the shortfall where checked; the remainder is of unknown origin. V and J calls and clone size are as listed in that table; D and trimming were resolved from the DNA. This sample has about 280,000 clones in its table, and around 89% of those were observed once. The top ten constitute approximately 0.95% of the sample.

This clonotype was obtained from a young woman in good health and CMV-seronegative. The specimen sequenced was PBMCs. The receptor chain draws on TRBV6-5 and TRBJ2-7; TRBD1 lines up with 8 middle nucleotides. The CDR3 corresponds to CASRWTGNYEQYF. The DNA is TGTGCCAGCAGGTGGACAGGGAACTACGAGCAGTACTTC.